This T cell receptor (beta chain) was identified during a study of OX40 agonist ivuxolimab in advanced cancers. V was pared by 5 bases and J by 2 bases, with 3 bases of the junction left unmatched. Germline V CDR1 and CDR2: MNHEY, SVGAGI. This CDR3 contains 15 residues. Only in-frame clones appear in the TCRdb table, and some are missing; sequencing was by immunoSEQ multiplex PCR. Seen here are 60,000 to 80,000 clones, more than 80% observed once, and the top ten hold roughly 8%. Study-level points and caveats: Researchers did not determine the expanded peripheral T cells' antigen specificity.

In regard to this clone: Its antigen remains unidentified.

The receptor's source is an adult with an advanced solid tumor such as melanoma, head and neck, liver or kidney cancer. Specimen: CD4+ or CD8+ T cells sorted from blood, collected in a trial of the OX40 agonist ivuxolimab. J is TRBJ2-7 and V is TRBV6-5, with 13 nucleotides matching TRBD2. The CDR3 DNA sequence: TGTGCCAGCAGTCGTGGGACTAGCGGGACCTACGAGCAGTACTTC. The encoded protein is CASSRGTSGTYEQYF.